A single sample gave rise to the 25 T cell receptor beta chains below, sequenced in a study of blood T cells in healthy people across ages. The second PCR ran about 6 to 11 cycles with a sample-barcoded 5' primer and J-beta primers. TCRdb recomputed calls from the 5' RACE reads with MiXCR, one row per CDR3 protein. The data contain some 900,000 distinct CDR3 sequences, 40% to 60% of them singletons. The sequenced sample consisted of blood. All receptors come from a man aged 30 to 39 in good health.

This clonotype was counted only a few times. The germline gene is not matched at one end of the junction; a read error may be the cause. The V and J genes are TRBV4-1 and TRBJ2-5; no definite D call. The CDR3 has 13 residues. CDR1 and CDR2 from the germline V gene are MGHRA and YSYEKL. CDR3 region: CASSHITEETQYF. CDR3 in DNA: TGTGCCAGCAGCCATATTACCGAAGAGACCCAGTACTTC.

V is TRBV12-3 or TRBV12-4 and J is TRBJ2-1; D might be TRBD1 (5 bases). Trimming took 5 bases from V and 2 from J, leaving 13 bases between them. This CDR3 has 15 amino acids. CDR3 coding DNA: TGTGCCAGCAGTCCTGAAGGGGTGCCCTACAATGAGCAGTTCTTC. Protein product: CASSPEGVPYNEQFF.

This clonotype appeared a few times. V gene TRBV4-1 combines with J gene TRBJ2-1; 10 bases match TRBD2. The CDR3 runs to 15 residues. Germline CDR1 MGHRA, CDR2 YSYEKL. Trimming cost V 5 bases and J 7 bases; bases outside gene matches: 8. The chain's CDR3 is CASSATSGVLNEQFF. DNA for the CDR3: TGCGCCAGCAGCGCCACTAGCGGGGTCTTAAATGAGCAGTTCTTC.

The chain recombines TRBV18 with TRBJ1-1; D possibly corresponds to TRBD1 (5 bases). CDR1 KGHSH and CDR2 LQKENI come from the germline V gene. This CDR3 is 15 amino acids long. The V end lost 8 bases, the J end lost 1 base, and 17 bases lay between the germline ends. CDR3 nucleotides: TGTGCCAGCCGACCCGTGGGGGGAGGGAACACTGAAGCTTTCTTT. This sequence encodes CASRPVGGGNTEAFF. Full variable domain (remainder filled in from reference TRBV18 and TRBJ1-1): NAGVMQNPRHLVRRRGQEARLRCSPMKGHSHVYWYRQLPEEGLKFMVYLQKENIIDESGMPKERFSAEFPKEGPSILRIQQVVRGDSAAYFCASRPVGGGNTEAFFGQGTRLTVV.

The chain has TRBV4-2 and TRBJ2-7; D tentatively fits TRBD1 or TRBD2 (5 bases each). V was clipped by 7 bases and J by 3 bases, with 19 bases between them. The CDR3 is 15 amino acids. Germline V gene lookup returns CDR1 LGHNA and CDR2 YNFKEQ. Here the CDR3 DNA reads TGTGCCAGCACCCTGGACGGGGCCACCCACTACGAGCAGTACTTC. It specifies CASTLDGATHYEQYF.

This clonotype has just a few counts. The chain links TRBV20-1 to TRBJ2-5, with 7 bases lining up with TRBD1. The CDR3 length is 14 residues. The V segment lost 4 bases and the J segment 5 bases; nucleotides outside the gene matches: 10. CDR1 and CDR2 (germline): DFQATT, SNEGSKA (reference sequence). CDR3 in amino acids: CSAKATGSRETQYF. Written as DNA, the CDR3 is TGCAGTGCTAAGGCGACAGGGTCGAGGGAGACCCAGTACTTC.

This chain uses TRBV6-5 with TRBJ2-4, with TRBD2 as a possible D gene (6 bases). Germline CDR1 reads MNHEY; CDR2 reads SVGAGI. CDR3 length: 15 amino acids. Trimming removed 0 bases at V and 4 bases at J, with 10 bases between. The CDR3 DNA follows: TGTGCCAGCAGTTACTCGGGCCGGGGGAAAAACATTCAGTACTTC. This sequence encodes CASSYSGRGKNIQYF.

This rearrangement joins TRBV28 to TRBJ1-1; D gene unclear. CDR1 is MDHEN, CDR2 SYDVKM, per germline. The CDR3 consists of 11 residues. V was clipped by 1 base and J by 8 bases, with 5 bases between them. The CDR3 region has the DNA TGTGCCAGCAGTTTATTTCTAGAAGCTTTCTTT. This gives the protein CASSLFLEAFF.

This rearrangement joins TRBV27 to TRBJ2-3; D may correspond to TRBD1 or TRBD2 (5 bases each). The germline V gene has CDR1 MNHEY and CDR2 SMNVEV (reference sequence). This CDR3 spans 16 amino acids. Trimming took 6 bases from V and 0 from J, leaving 16 bases between them. In nucleotides, the CDR3 is TGTGCCAGCAGCGGGACGACAGCAATTAGCACAGATACGCAGTATTTT. This sequence encodes CASSGTTAISTDTQYF.

This chain links TRBV29-1 with TRBJ2-7; D may be TRBD1 or TRBD2 (5 bases each). Deletions cut 3 bases from V and 2 bases from J, with 11 bases between. CDR3 length equals 13 residues. Germline V lookup: CDR1 SQVTM, CDR2 ANQGSEA. The CDR3 reads CSVDRDGPYEQYF. The CDR3 bases are TGCAGCGTTGACAGGGACGGACCCTACGAGCAGTACTTC.

This clonotype was seen only a few times. This chain joins TRBV4-1 and TRBJ2-7, with D uncertain. Trimming took off 0 bases at V and 5 bases at J, with 8 bases between the two ends. This CDR3 spans 13 amino acids. Germline loops: CDR1 MGHRA, CDR2 YSYEKL. The CDR3 DNA reads TGCGCCAGCAGCCAAGAGGTCCGAAACGAGCAGTACTTC. This translates into CASSQEVRNEQYF.

J is TRBJ2-1 and V is TRBV6-5; D uncertain. The V gene lost 6 bases and the J gene lost 4 bases, with 10 bases spanning the gap. The length of the CDR3 is 13 residues. The germline V gene encodes CDR1 MNHEY and CDR2 SVGAGI. CDR3 amino acids: CASSPLDYNEQFF. CDR3 nucleotide sequence: TGTGCCAGCAGCCCCTTGGATTACAATGAGCAGTTCTTC.

The chain combines TRBV6-2 or TRBV6-3 with TRBJ2-7, with TRBD1 matching over 10 bases. The CDR3 is 16 residues long. Germline-derived CDR1 and CDR2 are MNHEY and SVGEGT. V trimming: 2 bases; J trimming: 5 bases; junction bases outside the gene matches: 9. CDR3 bases: TGTGCCAGCAGTTACCAACCCGGGACAGGGGACCACGAGCAGTACTTC. It encodes CASSYQPGTGDHEQYF.

The V and J genes are TRBV30 and TRBJ1-1, with unresolved D. There are 13 residues in the CDR3. V was trimmed by 4 bases and J by 2 bases, leaving 11 bases between them. Germline values: CDR1 GTSNPN, CDR2 SVGIG (reference sequence). The CDR3 reads CAWTKISNTEAFF. The CDR3 DNA is TGTGCCTGGACCAAAATCAGTAACACTGAAGCTTTCTTT. Using reference TRBV30 and TRBJ1-1 for the parts outside the CDR3, the full variable domain is SQTIHQWPATLVQPVGSPLSLECTVEGTSNPNLYWYRQAAGRGLQLLFYSVGIGQISSEVPQNLSASRPQDRQFILSSKKLLLSDSGFYLCAWTKISNTEAFFGQGTRLTVV.

V is TRBV20-1 and J is TRBJ2-7; the D call may be TRBD1 or TRBD2 (5 bases each). The J call may not be correct, given that the DNA end is closer to TRBJ2-5. CDR3 length: 14 residues. The germline V gene encodes CDR1 DFQATT and CDR2 SNEGSKA (reference sequence). CDR3 sequence (DNA): TGCAGTGCTAGTGTAGCTAGCAGGGTAGAGACCCAGTACTTC. This encodes CSASVASRVETQYF.

This chain uses TRBV10-3 with TRBJ2-2; D is perhaps TRBD1 (5 bases). This CDR3 region has 13 residues. Trimming stripped 6 bases from V and 6 bases from J, with 11 bases between. The germline gives CDR1 ENHRY, CDR2 SYGVKD. The CDR3 is CAIRAGNPGELFF. The CDR3 region has the DNA TGTGCCATCAGGGCAGGGAATCCCGGGGAGCTGTTTTTT.

The chain carries TRBV29-1 and TRBJ1-1; D remains unclear. Looked up from germline, CDR1 is SQVTM and CDR2 is ANQGSEA. The ends were cut back, 4 bases at V and 0 bases at J, with 3 bases in the middle. This CDR3 is 11 amino acids long. The CDR3 here is CSVAVNTEAFF. Here the CDR3 DNA reads TGCAGCGTTGCGGTGAACACTGAAGCTTTCTTT.

V gene TRBV7-2 combines with J gene TRBJ2-1, with 7 positions matching TRBD1. The CDR3 contains 15 residues. In germline, CDR1 is SGHTA, CDR2 FQGNSA. V was clipped by 5 bases and J by 8 bases; unmatched bases: 12. The DNA of the CDR3 is TGTGCCAGCAGCCACACAACAGGGGTGACGGATGAGCAGTTCTTC. This encodes CASSHTTGVTDEQFF.

As DNA, the CDR3 is TGCAGCGTTGACGGCGGGGTGAGGTCAGATACGCAGTATTTT. It encodes CSVDGGVRSDTQYF. J is TRBJ2-3 and V is TRBV29-1; D may be TRBD2 (6 bases). V was cut by 3 bases and J by 4 bases, with 14 bases left in between. CDR3 length: 14 amino acids. The germline V gene encodes CDR1 SQVTM and CDR2 ANQGSEA.

The chain combines TRBV12-3 or TRBV12-4 with TRBJ1-2, with 8 bases aligning to TRBD1. Unmatched junction bases numbered 4, after V lost 6 bases and J lost 4 bases. The CDR3 runs to 13 residues. CDR3 loop: CASRNRGTYGYTF. The CDR3 DNA reads TGTGCCAGCAGGAACAGGGGGACCTATGGCTACACCTTC.

The CDR3 reads CASSLVLGTSGAKNNEQFF. In DNA, the CDR3 is TGTGCCAGCAGCTTAGTACTAGGGACTAGCGGGGCGAAAAACAATGAGCAGTTCTTC. This chain links TRBV11-2 with TRBJ2-1, with TRBD2 matching 13 bases. The CDR3 totals 19 residues. J was trimmed by 5 bases and V by 1 base; bases with no gene match: 11. The germline V gene has CDR1 SGHAT and CDR2 FQNNGV.

The chain couples TRBV11-2 to TRBJ2-3, with 8 bases identical to TRBD1. The CDR3 consists of 15 residues. Per germline, CDR1 SGHAT and CDR2 FQNNGV. J was trimmed by 7 bases and V by 3 bases; bases with no gene match: 9. The CDR3 DNA sequence: TGTGCCAGCAGCTTCAGGACAGGGATGGGAAATACGCAGTATTTT. Amino acids: CASSFRTGMGNTQYF.

This clonotype was found a few times. The rearrangement uses TRBV2 and TRBJ1-5, with 7 nucleotides matching TRBD1. V trimming: 5 bases; J trimming: 3 bases; junction bases outside the gene matches: 7. The length of the CDR3 is 15 residues. CDR1 and CDR2 (germline): SNHLY, FYNNEI. The CDR3 DNA is TGTGCCAGCAGTCCAACAGGGGACACCAATCAGCCCCAGCATTTT. It codes for CASSPTGDTNQPQHF.

This chain connects TRBV5-1 to TRBJ2-7; D assignment may be TRBD1 or TRBD2 (5 bases each). Germline assignment: CDR1 SGHRS and CDR2 YFSETQ. Between the trimmed V and J ends, which lost 5 bases and 5 bases, there was a span of 14 bases. The CDR3 is 13 amino acids. CDR3 sequence reads: CASRRVGEDEQYF. The DNA of the CDR3 is TGCGCCAGCAGACGAGTGGGGGAAGACGAGCAGTACTTC. The whole variable domain, remainder taken from reference TRBV5-1 and TRBJ2-7, is KAGVTQTPRYLIKTRGQQVTLSCSPISGHRSVSWYQQTPGQGLQFLFEYFSETQRNKGNFPGRFSGRQFSNSRSEMNVSTLELGDSALYLCASRRVGEDEQYFGPGTRLTVT.

This chain connects TRBV15 to TRBJ1-2; D perhaps matches TRBD1 (6 bases). This CDR3 region has 14 residues. V was clipped by 3 bases and J by 1 base, with 9 bases between them. Germline V gives CDR1 LNHNV, CDR2 YYDKDF (reference sequence). This CDR3 reads CATSRLGGNYGYTF. In nucleotides, the CDR3 is TGTGCCACCAGCAGGCTAGGGGGTAACTATGGCTACACCTTC.